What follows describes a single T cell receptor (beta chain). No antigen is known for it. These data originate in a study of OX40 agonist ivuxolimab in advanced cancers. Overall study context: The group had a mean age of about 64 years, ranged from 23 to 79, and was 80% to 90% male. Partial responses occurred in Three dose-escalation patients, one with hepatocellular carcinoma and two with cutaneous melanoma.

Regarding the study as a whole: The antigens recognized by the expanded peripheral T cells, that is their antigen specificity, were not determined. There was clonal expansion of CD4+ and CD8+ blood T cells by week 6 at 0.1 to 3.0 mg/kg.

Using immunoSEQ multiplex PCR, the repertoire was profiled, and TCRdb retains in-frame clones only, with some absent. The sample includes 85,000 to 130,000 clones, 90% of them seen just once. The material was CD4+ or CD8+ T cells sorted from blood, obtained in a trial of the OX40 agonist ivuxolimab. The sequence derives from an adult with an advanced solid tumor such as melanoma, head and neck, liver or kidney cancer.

For the CDR3, the DNA is TGTGCTAGTGGTTTGGTACAGGGGACCCGGGCCACCGGGGAGCTGTTTTTT. Translation: CASGLVQGTRATGELFF. V is TRBV12-5 and J is TRBJ2-2, with 7 bases identical to TRBD1. J was trimmed by 4 bases and V by 0 bases; bases with no gene match: 8. The CDR3 covers 17 residues. Per the germline V gene, CDR1 is LGHNT and CDR2 is FRNRAP.